This T cell receptor (beta chain) was captured by sequencing in a study of T-cell memory formation after mild COVID-19 listed by TCRdb under 2021. With respect to the entire study: Most TCR sequence clusters were specific to one of the two donors. T-cell clones expanding and contracting after mild COVID-19 in a couple of donors were tracked by longitudinal TCRalpha and TCRbeta repertoire sequencing. The cohort comprised two young, previously healthy adult volunteers, one female and one male. Here is what the overall study found, with its caveats: Balanced CD4/CD8 phenotypes were observed for clones contracting from day 15 to 85, whereas a bias towards CD4+ was observed for a second wave of clones expanding from day 15 to 37. SARS-CoV-2 specificity was not confirmed for the second-wave clones peaking on day 37. Contracting CD4+ clones were found mainly in CM and EM memory subsets, while CD8+ clones were enriched in EMRA. Some responding clones were detected in pre-infection memory, which suggested that pre-existing cross-reactive memory T cells had joined the SARS-CoV-2 response. The study covered only a couple of mild cases, and larger cohorts including severe cases with pre-infection samples were considered necessary.

For sequencing, an Illumina NovaSeq 6000 was employed. TCRalpha and TCRbeta cDNA libraries were built by 5'RACE with constant-segment primers, adding sample barcodes and unique molecular identifiers. RNA was extracted from every sample with Trizol reagent. Amplification of the libraries took two PCR steps, and the second step added a second sample barcode plus Illumina TruSeq adapters. Sequencing of the libraries was done on an Illumina NovaSeq, producing 2 x 150 bp paired-end reads. The original methods were these. With migec v1.2.7, reads were demultiplexed and then collapsed into UMI-guided consensus sequences. Using mixcr v2.1.11, UMI consensuses were aligned to TRA and TRB V and J templates and then assembled into clonotypes. Expanded or contracted clonotypes were those called significant by both edgeR and NoisET, with noise models trained on biological replicates. For edgeR calls, a false discovery rate-adjusted p below 0.01 and a log2 fold-change threshold of 1 were applied. As an exploratory analysis of dynamics, max-normalized trajectories of the 1000 most abundant clonotypes were examined with PCA combined with hierarchical clustering. Separately sequenced CD4+ and CD8+ repertoires were used to assign the CD4 or CD8 phenotype of responding clones. TCRdb handled the public reads itself, with Q25 trimming in fastp and clone calling in MiXCR, and kept productive beta chains. Under each unique CDR3 protein, matching rows form one entry showing the most common genes and DNA. TCRdb assigned the V and J calls; the authors' analysis was not used. The sample includes about 210,000 distinct CDR3 sequences, with roughly 30% observed a single time. 11% of the sample belongs to the ten largest clones.

Inclusive of the bounding cysteine and phenylalanine, the CDR3 is 14 residues long. Only CDR3 DNA remains: 42 bases, in frame from the first base. CDR1 and CDR2 (SSHAT, FNYEAQ) derive from the germline V gene (reference sequence). Concerning this clonotype itself: Its recognized antigen is unknown. A junction end diverges from the germline sequence, so it may reflect a read error.

Ficoll-Paque density gradient centrifugation was the method used to isolate PBMCs. In this chain, TRBV7-7 is recombined with TRBJ2-1; the D segment could be TRBD2, given 5 matching bases. Sequencing was done on a sample of PBMCs or a T cell subset sorted from them (not recorded which). This clonotype originated in an adult woman who had mild COVID-19 (a few samples of this study predate the infection). The sample titles of this study are shuffled in the database, so cell type and time point are left out; the donor was told from shared clones. The CDR3 reads as follows: CASSLSDEGNEQFF. The DNA sequence follows: TGTGCTAGCAGCTTGAGCGATGAGGGCAATGAGCAGTTCTTC.